A single T cell receptor (beta chain) is shown here with its context. Germline lookup yields CDR1 SGHNT and CDR2 YYREEE (reference sequence). V shed 2 bases and J 4 bases; nucleotides not matched to a gene: 2. The CDR3 is made up of 13 amino acids. The sample belongs to a study of blood T cell repertoires in COVID-19. About the research overall: Some COVID-19 samples were acute and others convalescent; all came from the United States, Italy and Spain. Sample material is recorded as cDNA or gDNA derived from T cells, B-cell-depleted T cells, or PBMCs.

Original data processing: Cell counts per sample came from amplifying reference gene primers. Profiled with immunoSEQ multiplex PCR; TCRdb holds only in-frame clones, not every one. The V and J calls and clone size were taken over from that table, and D and trimming were inferred from the DNA. The top ten hold roughly a tenth of the sample, which has 80,000 to 95,000 clones, approximately 80% seen once. The sequencing sample was made of peripheral blood. The genes are TRBV5-4 and TRBJ2-7; TRBD1 agrees at 8 bases. This clonotype was obtained from a woman at least 80 years old with acute or convalescent COVID-19. CDR3: CASSFYRGYEQYF. CDR3 nucleotides: TGTGCCAGCAGCTTTTACAGGGGGTACGAGCAGTACTTC.